A selection of T cell receptor beta chains follows, all from one sample in a study of blood T cell repertoires in COVID-19. The table came from immunoSEQ multiplex PCR; TCRdb's copy has only in-frame clones and leaves some out. The data contain about 170,000 clones, around 87% of them singletons. The material sequenced was peripheral blood. The receptors here all came from a man younger than 35 with active or convalescent COVID-19. The CDR3 runs from the conserved cysteine through the conserved F or W. D genes are given only for firm matches. Only part of the rows carry a size: once, few, many, or a class if the clone is expanded.

cdr3_aa,cdr3_nt,j_call,d_call,clone_size,cdr3_length,v_call
CASSAGQGSDTQYF,TGTGCCAGTAGTGCGGGACAGGGGTCAGATACGCAGTATTTT,TRBJ2-3,TRBD1,once,14,TRBV19
CASSAGTGVDIGYGYTF,TGTGCCAGCAGCGCCGGGACAGGGGTTGATATCGGCTATGGCTACACCTTC,TRBJ1-2,TRBD1,-,17,TRBV9
CASSLGGQGLIDEQFF,TGTGCCAGCAGCTTGGGGGGACAGGGCCTAATCGATGAGCAGTTCTTC,TRBJ2-1,TRBD1,-,16,TRBV7-2
CASSLHSTYNEQFF,TGTGCCAGCAGTTTACACAGTACATACAATGAGCAGTTCTTC,TRBJ2-1,-,-,14,TRBV27
CASRAGSSYEQYF,TGTGCCAGCCGAGCGGGAAGCTCCTACGAGCAGTACTTC,TRBJ2-7,TRBD2,-,13,TRBV28
CASRSDRGLTPLHF,TGTGCCAGCAGATCCGACAGGGGGTTGACACCCCTCCACTTT,TRBJ1-6,TRBD1,-,14,TRBV27
CASSYSMGGPTEAFF,TGTGCCAGCAGTTACTCGATGGGGGGGCCCACTGAAGCTTTCTTT,TRBJ1-1,-,-,15,TRBV6-5
CASRDRRNTGELFF,TGTGCCAGCAGGGACAGAAGAAACACCGGGGAGCTGTTTTTT,TRBJ2-2,-,few,14,TRBV28
CASSREMNTEAFF,TGTGCCAGCAGCCGGGAGATGAACACTGAAGCTTTCTTT,TRBJ1-1,-,-,13,TRBV12-3/TRBV12-4
CASSSPKAQMVGAFF,TGTGCCAGCAGCTCCCCGAAGGCACAGATGGTTGGAGCTTTCTTT,TRBJ1-1,-,once,15,TRBV11-2
CASRGARDTYSNQPQHF,TGTGCCAGTAGAGGGGCTCGGGACACCTATAGCAATCAGCCCCAGCATTTT,TRBJ1-5,-,-,17,TRBV19
CASSISLRASGQETQYF,TGTGCCAGTAGTATAAGCCTTCGGGCTAGCGGCCAAGAGACCCAGTACTTC,TRBJ2-5,TRBD2,-,17,TRBV19
CASSLDRAGTEAFF,TGTGCCAGCAGCTTAGACAGGGCTGGCACTGAAGCTTTCTTT,TRBJ1-1,-,once,14,TRBV7-6
CASSFSPSGGAVTKNIQYF,TGTGCCAGCAGTTTTTCTCCTAGCGGGGGGGCCGTGACCAAAAACATTCAGTACTTC,TRBJ2-4,TRBD2,few,19,TRBV28
CASSFYPATSVRAGELFF,TGTGCCAGCAGCTTCTACCCCGCTACTAGCGTTCGGGCCGGGGAGCTGTTTTTT,TRBJ2-2,TRBD2,few,18,TRBV7-2
CASSLEAGLHEQFF,TGTGCCAGCTCACTAGAAGCGGGGCTCCATGAGCAGTTCTTC,TRBJ2-1,TRBD2,-,14,TRBV18
CASTTLPPETQYF,TGTGCCAGCACCACTCTGCCCCCAGAGACCCAGTACTTC,TRBJ2-5,-,-,13,TRBV11-2
CASSLLTGEKLFF,TGTGCCAGCAGCTTATTAACAGGGGAAAAACTGTTTTTT,TRBJ1-4,-,-,13,TRBV11-3
CASSRGATEAFF,TGTGCCAGCAGTCGGGGTGCCACTGAAGCTTTCTTT,TRBJ1-1,-,-,12,TRBV7-8
CASSQSRTGYYGYTF,TGTGCCAGCAGCCAAAGCCGTACAGGGTACTATGGCTACACCTTC,TRBJ1-2,-,few,15,TRBV3-1/TRBV3-2
CASSLSLAGNEQYF,TGTGCCAGCAGCTTGTCACTAGCGGGAAACGAGCAGTACTTC,TRBJ2-7,TRBD2,-,14,TRBV5-6
CASSDGRVGGTEAFF,TGCGCCAGCAGCGATGGGAGGGTTGGGGGCACTGAAGCTTTCTTT,TRBJ1-1,-,-,15,TRBV5-1
CASSSIGGAADTQYF,TGTGCCAGCTCTTCGATCGGGGGGGCGGCAGATACGCAGTATTTT,TRBJ2-3,TRBD2,-,15,TRBV18
CASSVGGWSTGELFF,TGTGCCAGCAGCGTAGGAGGGTGGAGCACCGGGGAGCTGTTTTTT,TRBJ2-2,-,-,15,TRBV9
CASSYSGSPGQPQHF,TGTGCCAGCAGTTACTCCGGGTCCCCGGGTCAGCCCCAGCATTTT,TRBJ1-5,-,-,15,TRBV6-5
CASGHLNTEAFF,TGTGCCAGCGGACATTTGAACACTGAAGCTTTCTTT,TRBJ1-1,-,-,12,TRBV11-2
CASNPPTGAHYEQYF,TGTGCCAGCAACCCCCCGACAGGGGCGCACTACGAGCAGTACTTC,TRBJ2-7,TRBD1,-,15,TRBV7-9
CASSSFRDRGSTRGNTIYF,TGTGCCAGCAGCTCTTTCCGGGACAGGGGCTCCACGCGGGGAAACACCATATATTTT,TRBJ1-3,TRBD1,-,19,TRBV7-9
CASSRVGTEGYTF,TGTGCCAGCAGCCGCGTAGGGACAGAAGGCTACACCTTC,TRBJ1-2,TRBD1,once,13,TRBV11-3
CASTTLGAYGYTF,TGTGCCAGCACTACCCTGGGGGCCTATGGCTACACCTTC,TRBJ1-2,-,-,13,TRBV7-2
CASSRGLAGASYEQYF,TGTGCCAGTTCCCGTGGACTAGCGGGAGCCTCCTACGAGCAGTACTTC,TRBJ2-7,TRBD2,-,16,TRBV19
CASSPPGLNYEQYF,TGTGCCAGCTCACCACCGGGACTTAACTACGAGCAGTACTTC,TRBJ2-7,-,once,14,TRBV18
CASSYSGDTYYGYTF,TGTGCCAGCAGTTACTCAGGGGACACCTACTATGGCTACACCTTC,TRBJ1-2,-,-,15,TRBV6-2/TRBV6-3
CASSLDVMGPEAFF,TGTGCCAGCAGCTTAGACGTGATGGGGCCTGAAGCTTTCTTT,TRBJ1-1,-,once,14,TRBV11-2
CASSPQTSGGPHEQFF,TGTGCCAGCAGTCCCCAGACTAGCGGGGGGCCCCATGAGCAGTTCTTC,TRBJ2-1,TRBD2,-,16,TRBV28
CASSSTQSRDSAFF,TGTGCCAGCAGCTCAACCCAATCTAGGGACTCAGCTTTCTTT,TRBJ1-1,-,-,14,TRBV7-9
CASRPGLKTNEKLFF,TGTGCCAGCCGTCCAGGGTTAAAGACTAATGAAAAACTGTTTTTT,TRBJ1-4,-,-,15,TRBV6-5
CAWSVLGNEQFF,TGTGCCTGGAGTGTACTAGGCAATGAGCAGTTCTTC,TRBJ2-1,-,-,12,TRBV30
CAWGGVAGVVGGELFF,TGTGCCTGGGGCGGGGTAGCGGGAGTGGTTGGCGGGGAGCTGTTTTTT,TRBJ2-2,TRBD2,-,16,TRBV30
CASSQSRELYLGAFF,TGCGCCAGCAGCCAATCCCGGGAACTTTATTTGGGAGCTTTCTTT,TRBJ1-1,-,-,15,TRBV4-1
CASSLGQGRGLYEQYF,TGTGCCAGCAGCCTGGGACAGGGTAGGGGACTTTACGAGCAGTACTTC,TRBJ2-7,TRBD1,-,16,TRBV11-3
CASSFSGQETQYF,TGTGCCAGCAGTTTTTCGGGACAAGAGACCCAGTACTTC,TRBJ2-5,-,-,13,TRBV12-3/TRBV12-4
CSASAGPLNSPLHF,TGCAGTGCTAGTGCGGGTCCCTTAAATTCACCCCTCCACTTT,TRBJ1-6,-,-,14,TRBV20-1
CASSGTRASDTQYF,TGTGCCAGCAGTGGGACTAGGGCCTCAGATACGCAGTATTTT,TRBJ2-3,TRBD2,-,14,TRBV25-1
CASSSGQLNTEAFF,TGTGCCAGCAGCTCGGGACAGCTGAACACTGAAGCTTTCTTT,TRBJ1-1,TRBD1,few,14,TRBV13
CASSFSSGRTGGKNEQFF,TGTGCCAGCAGTTTTAGTTCAGGCAGGACAGGGGGGAAAAATGAGCAGTTCTTC,TRBJ2-1,TRBD1,-,18,TRBV2
CATSVSSGSTNEQFF,TGTGCCACCAGTGTGAGTAGCGGGAGTACGAATGAGCAGTTCTTC,TRBJ2-1,TRBD2,-,15,TRBV24-1
CASSQALTGRLDTGELFF,TGTGCCAGCAGCCAAGCCCTGACAGGGAGGCTTGACACCGGGGAGCTGTTTTTT,TRBJ2-2,-,-,18,TRBV4-2
CASSPGTSGTNYEQYF,TGTGCCAGTAGTCCTGGGACTAGCGGGACTAACTACGAGCAGTACTTC,TRBJ2-7,TRBD2,-,16,TRBV19
CASSGGFNYEQYF,TGTGCCAGCAGCGGCGGGTTTAACTACGAGCAGTACTTC,TRBJ2-7,-,-,13,TRBV7-9
CASSDRDRGHGYTF,TGTGCCAGCAGTGATCGAGACAGGGGCCATGGCTACACCTTC,TRBJ1-2,TRBD1,-,14,TRBV2
CASSRPGGYEQYF,TGTGCCAGCAGTCGTCCAGGGGGCTACGAGCAGTACTTC,TRBJ2-7,TRBD1,-,13,TRBV27
CASSFRPQGEDTQYF,TGTGCCAGTAGTTTCAGACCACAGGGGGAAGATACGCAGTATTTT,TRBJ2-3,TRBD1,-,15,TRBV19
CASLPGQQLSGANVLTF,TGTGCCAGCCTACCGGGACAGCAACTCTCTGGGGCCAACGTCCTGACTTTC,TRBJ2-6,TRBD1,few,17,TRBV2
CASSRRDPSPNEQFF,TGTGCCAGCAGCCGGCGGGACCCGAGCCCCAATGAGCAGTTCTTC,TRBJ2-1,-,-,15,TRBV5-4
CASRSGGRRNTEAFF,TGTGCCAGCAGGTCTGGGGGCAGGAGGAACACTGAAGCTTTCTTT,TRBJ1-1,-,-,15,TRBV25-1
CASSPTGQGAGEQYF,TGTGCCAGCAGTCCAACCGGACAGGGGGCAGGGGAGCAGTACTTC,TRBJ2-7,TRBD1,-,15,TRBV28
CASSFKTGLSNTEAFF,TGTGCCAGCAGCTTTAAGACAGGTCTATCGAACACTGAAGCTTTCTTT,TRBJ1-1,-,-,16,TRBV5-4
CATSKPPESSGSYNEQFF,TGTGCCACCAGCAAGCCCCCTGAATCTAGCGGGAGCTACAATGAGCAGTTCTTC,TRBJ2-1,TRBD2,-,18,TRBV15
CASSSGLGTGELFF,TGTGCCAGCAGTTCGGGACTTGGCACCGGGGAGCTGTTTTTT,TRBJ2-2,-,once,14,TRBV2